These 26 T cell receptor beta chains were all obtained from the same sample, sequenced in a study of PD-1 blockade in classical Hodgkin lymphoma. Sequencing was performed with immunoSEQ multiplex PCR; in TCRdb, only in-frame clones are kept and a portion is missing. In the table there are 10,000 or so clones, roughly four fifths of which are singletons. The time point denotes: cycle 4 day 1 (C4D1), after six to seven weeks of nivolumab. In every patient, relapse followed autologous stem cell transplantation, while exposure to brentuximab vedotin differed. Magnetic negative selection was used to purify CD4+ T cells from PBMCs that had been thawed. The sample here was CD4+ T cells from blood, taken before the fourth cycle of nivolumab. These TCRs come from a human donor with classical Hodgkin lymphoma.

The gene calls are TRBV19 and TRBJ1-1; TRBD1 aligns across 8 bases. The CDR3 loop spans 15 amino acids. The germline gives CDR1 LNHDA, CDR2 SQIVND (reference sequence). V gave up 6 bases and J gave up 4 bases; unmatched junction bases: 10. CDR3 protein: CASSKPRQGITEAFF. The DNA for the CDR3 is TGTGCCAGTAGCAAACCCCGACAGGGGATCACTGAAGCTTTCTTT.

This rearrangement joins TRBV7-2 to TRBJ1-1; D possibly corresponds to TRBD1 (6 bases). The CDR3 has 16 residues. The V end lost 4 bases, the J end lost 1 base, and 16 bases lay between the germline ends. Germline values: CDR1 SGHTA, CDR2 FQGNSA. The CDR3 region has the DNA TGTGCCAGCAGCTACAGGGACGGGCTGAAGAACACTGAAGCTTTCTTT. It encodes CASSYRDGLKNTEAFF. Based on the CDR3 plus reference TRBV7-2 and TRBJ1-1, the full variable domain is GAGVSQSPSNKVTEKGKDVELRCDPISGHTALYWYRQSLGQGLEFLIYFQGNSAPDKSGLPSDRFSAERTGGSVSTLTIQRTQQEDSAVYLCASSYRDGLKNTEAFFGQGTRLTVV.

J is TRBJ2-5 and V is TRBV14; D is possibly TRBD1 (7 bases). V was pared by 1 base and J by 5 bases, with 14 bases between. This CDR3 spans 15 amino acids. Germline V gene data show CDR1 as SGHDN and CDR2 as FVKESK. The CDR3 nucleotides read TGTGCCAGCAGCCAAGGGGCAGGGGGGCGCGAGACCCAGTACTTC. Its protein is CASSQGAGGRETQYF. The entire variable domain, with the rest obtained from reference TRBV14 and TRBJ2-5, is as follows: EAGVTQFPSHSVIEKGQTVTLRCDPISGHDNLYWYRRVMGKEIKFLLHFVKESKQDESGMPNNRFLAERTGGTYSTLKVQPAELEDSGVYFCASSQGAGGRETQYFGPGTRLLVL.

Only one count was recorded for this clone. This chain uses TRBV19 with TRBJ2-2; perhaps TRBD1 as D (5 bases). CDR3 length equals 14 residues. CDR1 is LNHDA, CDR2 SQIVND, per germline (reference sequence). V dropped 8 bases and J dropped 3 bases, with 13 bases sitting between them. CDR3 sequence: CASLRDYDTGELFF. CDR3 nucleotide sequence: TGTGCCAGTCTCAGGGATTACGACACCGGGGAGCTGTTTTTT.

This clone was seen more than once but under ten times. The chain has TRBV7-9 and TRBJ2-1; D assignment may be TRBD1 or TRBD2 (5 bases each). V was pared by 5 bases and J by 4 bases, with 15 bases between. CDR3 length: 15 amino acids. From germline, CDR1 is SEHNR and CDR2 FQNEAQ (reference sequence). CDR3 in DNA: TGTGCCAGCAGCCCGGGACGCCCAAAGTACAATGAGCAGTTCTTC. Protein: CASSPGRPKYNEQFF.

The genes are TRBV29-1 and TRBJ2-5; D gene ambiguous. Trimming removed 4 bases at V and 4 bases at J, with 10 bases between. Germline CDR1 and CDR2: SQVTM and ANQGSEA. The CDR3 is 12 residues long. CDR3 sequence (DNA): TGCAGCGTTGGAGGCGTAGGAGAGACCCAGTACTTC. Translation: CSVGGVGETQYF.

This clone was recorded only once. The V gene is TRBV2, the J gene TRBJ1-3; D call uncertain. Deletions cut 4 bases from V and 5 bases from J, with 12 bases between. Per the germline V gene, CDR1 is SNHLY and CDR2 is FYNNEI. This CDR3 comprises 14 residues. The CDR3 bases are TGTGCCAGCAGTGTAGTTCAAGGGAGAAACACCATATATTTT. Amino acids: CASSVVQGRNTIYF. Variable domain in full (rest from reference TRBV2 and TRBJ1-3): EPEVTQTPSHQVTQMGQEVILRCVPISNHLYFYWYRQILGQKVEFLVSFYNNEISEKSEIFDDQFSVERPDGSNFTLKIRSTKLEDSAMYFCASSVVQGRNTIYFGEGSWLTVV.

This clone was seen only once. This rearrangement joins TRBV6-1 to TRBJ1-1; 7 bases line up with TRBD1. With V trimmed by 6 bases and J by 1 base, 5 bases remained unmatched. CDR3 size: 14 residues. The germline CDR1 and CDR2 sequences are MNHNS and SASEGT. CDR3 sequence (DNA): TGTGCCAGCAGCAGGGGGTGGAAGAACACTGAAGCTTTCTTT. This translates into CASSRGWKNTEAFF.

The chain uses TRBV5-4 and TRBJ2-1; 13 bases match TRBD2. With V trimmed by 0 bases and J by 7 bases, 7 bases remained unmatched. Per germline, CDR1 SGHNT and CDR2 YYREEE (reference sequence). The CDR3 has 17 residues. Here the CDR3 reads CASSLDGLAGAGNEQFF. The CDR3 nucleotides read TGTGCCAGCAGCTTGGATGGACTAGCGGGAGCGGGAAATGAGCAGTTCTTC.

This clone turned up a few times. The gene calls are TRBV25-1 and TRBJ2-7, with D perhaps TRBD1 or TRBD2 (6 bases each). This CDR3 comprises 14 residues. Trimming removed 5 bases at V and 2 bases at J, with 13 bases between. Germline V lookup: CDR1 MGHDK, CDR2 SYGVNS. DNA of the CDR3: TGTGCCAGCAGTCGAGAGGAGGGGGCCTACGAGCAGTACTTC. This encodes CASSREEGAYEQYF.

The rearrangement uses TRBV29-1 and TRBJ1-6; TRBD1 might be the D (5 bases). Germline V gene sequence: CDR1 SQVTM, CDR2 ANQGSEA. The germline V and J ends were trimmed by 4 bases and 8 bases, with 12 bases remaining between them. This CDR3 comprises 13 residues. The CDR3, as DNA: TGCAGCGTTGGTCAGGGTAGAGATTCACCCCTCCACTTT. Translated, it gives CSVGQGRDSPLHF.

Here the CDR3 reads CASRPSIVIHEQYF. In nucleotides, the CDR3 is TGTGCCAGCAGGCCTAGCATTGTCATCCACGAGCAGTACTTC. The chain carries TRBV27 and TRBJ2-7; a weak D match, TRBD2 (5 bases). Trimming shortened V by 6 bases and J by 5 bases, and 17 bases separated the two germline ends. The CDR3 has 14 amino acids. Germline V CDR1 and CDR2: MNHEY, SMNVEV (reference sequence).

This clone has just a few counts. The chain combines TRBV6-5 with TRBJ2-7, with 7 bases lining up with TRBD2. Trimming cost V 3 bases and J 2 bases; bases outside gene matches: 7. Germline lookup yields CDR1 MNHEY and CDR2 SVGAGI. The length of the CDR3 is 15 residues. CDR3 protein: CASSYGQGGTYEQYF. The CDR3 bases are TGTGCCAGCAGTTATGGCCAGGGAGGGACCTACGAGCAGTACTTC.

The V call is TRBV5-6, the J call TRBJ1-5, with 8 bases fitting TRBD1. Unmatched junction bases numbered 12, after V lost 3 bases and J lost 1 base. This CDR3 contains 18 residues. The V gene's germline CDR1 is SGHDT and CDR2 YYEEEE. Here the CDR3 DNA reads TGTGCCAGCAGCTGGAGCGGGACAGGAATTGAGAGCAATCAGCCCCAGCATTTT. Translating it yields CASSWSGTGIESNQPQHF.

This clone has just a few counts. V is TRBV5-4 and J is TRBJ2-3; D unresolved. Germline V lookup: CDR1 SGHNT, CDR2 YYREEE (reference sequence). There are 15 residues in the CDR3. Trimming removed 0 bases at V and 0 bases at J, with 8 bases between. Here the CDR3 DNA reads TGTGCCAGCAGCTTGGCGGCCGTTAGCACAGATACGCAGTATTTT. Translated, it gives CASSLAAVSTDTQYF.

The chain uses TRBV2 and TRBJ1-5, with a weak D call TRBD1 (6 bases). Germline V CDR1 and CDR2: SNHLY, FYNNEI. CDR3 length: 13 residues. With 8 bases removed from V and 3 bases from J, the gap between germline ends came to 11 bases. The CDR3 nucleotides read TGTGCCAGCGCCGGGGGCCTCAATCAGCCCCAGCATTTT. This translates into CASAGGLNQPQHF. Combining the CDR3 with reference TRBV2 and TRBJ1-5 gives the whole variable domain EPEVTQTPSHQVTQMGQEVILRCVPISNHLYFYWYRQILGQKVEFLVSFYNNEISEKSEIFDDQFSVERPDGSNFTLKIRSTKLEDSAMYFCASAGGLNQPQHFGDGTRLSIL.

This rearrangement joins TRBV5-4 to TRBJ1-5; D may be TRBD1 (6 bases). V gave up 3 bases and J gave up 10 bases, with 14 bases separating them. Germline V gene sequence: CDR1 SGHNT, CDR2 YYREEE (reference sequence). The CDR3 sequence is 13 residues long. CDR3 sequence reads: CASSSGGIGPQHF. The CDR3 DNA is TGTGCCAGCAGCTCCGGGGGCATCGGTCCCCAGCATTTT.

The chain has TRBV5-1 and TRBJ2-5, with 10 bases that match TRBD1. The CDR3 runs to 15 residues. Per the germline V gene, CDR1 is SGHRS and CDR2 is YFSETQ. Unmatched junction bases numbered 8, after V lost 4 bases and J lost 5 bases. The CDR3 nucleotides are TGCGCCAGCAGCCCGACAGGGGGCGGTCGGGAGACCCAGTACTTC. This codes for CASSPTGGGRETQYF.

As to this clone: The same CDR3 arises from other DNA sequences in this sample as well. The V call is TRBV15, the J call TRBJ2-5; D not resolved. V gave up 0 bases and J gave up 1 base, with 3 bases separating them. Germline V gene sequence: CDR1 LNHNV, CDR2 YYDKDF (reference sequence). The CDR3 has 13 amino acids. The DNA of the CDR3 is TGTGCCACCAGCAGAGACATCCAAGAGACCCAGTACTTC. It codes for CATSRDIQETQYF.

The chain joins TRBV6-5 to TRBJ1-2, with 7 bases that match TRBD1. This CDR3 comprises 13 residues. Germline V gene sequence: CDR1 MNHEY, CDR2 SVGAGI. V lost 6 bases to trimming and J lost 2 bases; unmatched junction nucleotides: 3. Here the CDR3 reads CASSQTGNYGYTF. The DNA of the CDR3 is TGTGCCAGCAGCCAGACAGGGAACTATGGCTACACCTTC.

The chain joins TRBV9 to TRBJ1-1; TRBD1 matches 8 bases. This CDR3 comprises 15 residues. Trimming took 3 bases from V and 4 from J; bases not matched to a gene: 8. CDR1 is SGDLS and CDR2 is YYNGEE in the germline V gene. The CDR3 here is CASSALGQGGTEAFF. Here the CDR3 DNA reads TGTGCCAGCAGCGCCCTAGGACAGGGCGGCACTGAAGCTTTCTTT.

The V call is TRBV5-1, the J call TRBJ1-1; D not certain. Germline V CDR1 and CDR2: SGHRS, YFSETQ. Trimming stripped 0 bases from V and 0 bases from J, with 3 bases between. This CDR3 is built from 13 residues. CDR3 sequence (DNA): TGCGCCAGCAGCTTGGCCGTGAACACTGAAGCTTTCTTT. Translation: CASSLAVNTEAFF.

The chain combines TRBV2 with TRBJ1-4; weak D call: TRBD1 (5 bases). The CDR3 has 15 residues. The germline gives CDR1 SNHLY, CDR2 FYNNEI. The V end was cut by 7 bases, the J end by 5 bases, with 17 bases between. The CDR3 sequence: CASKGRRQGNEKLFF. CDR3 nucleotide sequence: TGTGCCAGCAAGGGTCGTCGTCAGGGAAATGAAAAACTGTTTTTT.

This chain joins TRBV6-5 and TRBJ2-2; D is unclear. Germline lookup yields CDR1 MNHEY and CDR2 SVGAGI. The CDR3 loop spans 15 amino acids. V shed 6 bases and J shed 0 bases, with 11 bases lying between them. Here the CDR3 DNA reads TGTGCCAGCAGCCAACGAGAAACGAACACCGGGGAGCTGTTTTTT. It encodes CASSQRETNTGELFF.

This chain links TRBV18 with TRBJ2-5, with 7 bases matching TRBD1. This CDR3 is 15 amino acids long. Germline trimming cut 3 bases from V and 4 bases from J; bases unmatched to any gene: 8. Germline CDR1 KGHSH, CDR2 LQKENI. CDR3 loop: CASSPTGTEGETQYF. The CDR3 DNA reads TGTGCCAGCTCACCTACCGGGACAGAGGGAGAGACCCAGTACTTC.

This chain links TRBV5-1 with TRBJ1-1; D is ambiguous. The CDR3 length is 14 residues. Germline V gene data show CDR1 as SGHRS and CDR2 as YFSETQ. The ends were cut back, 1 base at V and 2 bases at J, with 9 bases in the middle. The CDR3 DNA reads TGCGCCAGCAGCTTGTCGGGCGGCAACACTGAAGCTTTCTTT. This codes for CASSLSGGNTEAFF.